This is a list of T cell receptor beta chains from one sample in a study of T-cell reconstitution after alpha-beta-depleted transplantation in children. TCRdb passed the PCR reads through MiXCR, listing each CDR3 protein once. Of about 460,000 distinct CDR3 sequences in the sample, roughly 10% were seen once. The specimen comprised PBMCs, sampled before TCRalphabeta/CD19-depleted stem cell transplant. The source of these receptors is a child aged 2-15 years with inherited bone marrow failure, due to receive a stem cell transplant. CDR3s include the opening cysteine and the closing phenylalanine or tryptophan. Fields, in order: D gene, clone size, J gene, V gene, CDR3 protein, CDR3 DNA. The D gene is left open where the match is weak. The size entry gives once, few or many counts, or a class when the clone is expanded.

NA many TRBJ2-7 TRBV29-1 CSVGDSYEQYF TGCAGCGTCGGAGACAGCTACGAGCAGTACTTC
NA few TRBJ2-5 TRBV9 CASSVDPSQETQYF TGTGCCAGCAGCGTAGACCCAAGCCAAGAGACCCAGTACTTC
NA few TRBJ1-4 TRBV29-1 CSARTDNGANEKLFF TGCAGCGCCCGGACAGACAACGGGGCTAATGAAAAACTGTTTTTT
NA many TRBJ2-7 TRBV9 CASSAGGLGESEQYF TGTGCCAGCAGCGCTGGGGGGCTGGGTGAATCCGAGCAGTACTTC
NA many TRBJ1-2 TRBV7-9 CASSFDSNYGYTF TGTGCCAGCAGCTTTGACAGCAACTATGGCTACACCTTC
TRBD1 many TRBJ2-6 TRBV11-1 CASSLATGTGLFSGANVLTF TGTGCCAGCAGCTTGGCAACCGGGACAGGCCTTTTCTCTGGGGCCAACGTCCTGACTTTC
TRBD1 many TRBJ2-7 TRBV4-1 CASSQVGTAYEQYF TGCGCCAGCAGCCAAGTGGGGACAGCTTACGAGCAGTACTTC
NA many TRBJ1-2 TRBV5-1 CASSLSPIFGYTF TGCGCCAGCAGCTTGAGTCCCATTTTTGGCTACACCTTC
NA few TRBJ1-6 TRBV12-3/TRBV12-4 CASSLGVLSYNSPLHF TGTGCCAGCAGTTTGGGGGTCTTATCCTATAATTCACCCCTCCACTTT
TRBD2 few TRBJ2-5 TRBV28 CASSFGTSGRAETQYF TGTGCCAGCAGTTTCGGGACTAGCGGGAGGGCAGAGACCCAGTACTTC
NA many TRBJ1-2 TRBV30 CAWSVRGARYGYTF TGTGCCTGGAGTGTACGGGGGGCGCGGTACGGCTACACCTTC
NA many TRBJ2-1 TRBV6-2/TRBV6-3 CASSYSSLAHNEQFF TGTGCCAGCAGTTACTCTAGCCTGGCTCACAATGAGCAGTTCTTC
NA many TRBJ1-2 TRBV7-9 CASSRVAGAGGYTF TGTGCCAGCAGCCGAGTCGCGGGGGCCGGTGGCTACACCTTC
TRBD2 many TRBJ2-7 TRBV9 CASSPSGSRSYEQYF TGTGCCAGCAGCCCCAGCGGGAGTAGGTCTTACGAGCAGTACTTC
TRBD1 many TRBJ1-1 TRBV29-1 CSVTGGMNTEAFF TGCAGCGTGACAGGGGGCATGAACACTGAAGCTTTCTTT
NA few TRBJ2-7 TRBV2 CASSVLSGTDEQYF TGTGCCAGCAGTGTTTTGTCAGGGACCGACGAGCAGTACTTC
NA few TRBJ2-7 TRBV6-1 CASRKDTESSYEQYF TGTGCCAGCAGAAAAGACACGGAGAGCTCCTACGAGCAGTACTTC